Here is one T cell receptor beta chain with its context. These data come from a study of blood T cell repertoires in COVID-19. Germline lookup yields CDR1 SGHVS and CDR2 FNYEAQ. CDR3 length: 16 residues. V lost 5 bases, J lost 0 bases, and 11 bases lay in between. Sequencing was performed with immunoSEQ multiplex PCR; in TCRdb, only in-frame clones are kept and a portion is missing. The sample lists a few hundred thousand clones, nearly 90% occurring once. The V call is TRBV7-6, the J call TRBJ1-6; D perhaps matches TRBD1 (5 bases). The sequencing sample was made of peripheral blood. This TCR derives from a middle-aged woman who had recovered from COVID-19. This chain's CDR3 is CASSPRQGSYNSPLHF. The CDR3 DNA sequence: TGTGCCAGCAGCCCACGTCAGGGCTCCTATAATTCACCCCTCCACTTT.